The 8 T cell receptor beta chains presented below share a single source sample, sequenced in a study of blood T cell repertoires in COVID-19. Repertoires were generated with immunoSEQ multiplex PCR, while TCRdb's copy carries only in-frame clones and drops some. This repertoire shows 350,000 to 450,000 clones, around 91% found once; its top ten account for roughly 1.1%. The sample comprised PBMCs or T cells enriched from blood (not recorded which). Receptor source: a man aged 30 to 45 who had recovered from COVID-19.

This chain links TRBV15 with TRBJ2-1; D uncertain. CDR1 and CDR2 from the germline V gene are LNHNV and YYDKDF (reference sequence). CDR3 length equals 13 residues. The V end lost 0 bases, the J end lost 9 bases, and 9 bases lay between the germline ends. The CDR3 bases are TGTGCCACCAGCAGAGATACCGGTCGTGAGCAGTTCTTC. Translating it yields CATSRDTGREQFF.

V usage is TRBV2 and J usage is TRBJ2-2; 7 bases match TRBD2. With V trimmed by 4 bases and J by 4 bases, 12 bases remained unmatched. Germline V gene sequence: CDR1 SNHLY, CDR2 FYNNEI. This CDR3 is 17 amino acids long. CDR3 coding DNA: TGTGCCAGCAGTGCCCCGCGGGGCGGGAGTAGCACCGGGGAGCTGTTTTTT. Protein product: CASSAPRGGSSTGELFF.

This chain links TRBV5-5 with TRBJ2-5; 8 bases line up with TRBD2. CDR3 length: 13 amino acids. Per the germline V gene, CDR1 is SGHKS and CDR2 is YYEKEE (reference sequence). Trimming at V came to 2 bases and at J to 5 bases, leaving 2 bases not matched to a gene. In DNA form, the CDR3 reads TGTGCCAGCAGCTTTAGCGGGAAGGAGACCCAGTACTTC. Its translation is CASSFSGKETQYF.

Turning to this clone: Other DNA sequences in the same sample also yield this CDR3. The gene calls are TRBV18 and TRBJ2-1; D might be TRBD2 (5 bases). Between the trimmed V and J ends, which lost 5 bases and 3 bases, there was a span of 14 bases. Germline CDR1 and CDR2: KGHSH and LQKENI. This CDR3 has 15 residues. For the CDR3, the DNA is TGTGCCAGCTCAATGTTTGGGGAGAACTACAATGAGCAGTTCTTC. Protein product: CASSMFGENYNEQFF.

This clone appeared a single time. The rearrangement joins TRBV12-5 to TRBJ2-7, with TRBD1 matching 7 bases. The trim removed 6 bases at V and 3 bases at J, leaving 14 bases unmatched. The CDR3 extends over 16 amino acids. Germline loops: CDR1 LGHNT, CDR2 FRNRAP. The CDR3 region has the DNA TGTGCTAGTGGGATATGGTCACAGGGGATCAACTACGAGCAGTACTTC. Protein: CASGIWSQGINYEQYF.

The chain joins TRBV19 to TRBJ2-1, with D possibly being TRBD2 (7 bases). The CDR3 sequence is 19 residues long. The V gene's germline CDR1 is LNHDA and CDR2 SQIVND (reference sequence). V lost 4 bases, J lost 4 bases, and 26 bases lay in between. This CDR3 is CASSKGVGGTFGFYNEQFF. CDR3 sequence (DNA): TGTGCCAGTAGTAAGGGGGTGGGAGGGACGTTTGGCTTTTACAATGAGCAGTTCTTC.

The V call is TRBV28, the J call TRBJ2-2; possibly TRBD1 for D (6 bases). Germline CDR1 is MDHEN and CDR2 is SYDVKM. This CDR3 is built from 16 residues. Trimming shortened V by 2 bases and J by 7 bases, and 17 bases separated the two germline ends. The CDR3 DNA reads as TGTGCCAGCAGTTTAGAACAGGGCTTAGGCGGCGGGGAGCTGTTTTTT. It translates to CASSLEQGLGGGELFF.

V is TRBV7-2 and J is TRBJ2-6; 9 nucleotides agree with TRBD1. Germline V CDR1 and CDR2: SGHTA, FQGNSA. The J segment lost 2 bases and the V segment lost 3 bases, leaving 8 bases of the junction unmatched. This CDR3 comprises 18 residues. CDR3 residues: CASSFVGTGLAGANVLTF. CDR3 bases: TGTGCCAGCAGCTTCGTTGGGACAGGGTTGGCTGGGGCCAACGTCCTGACTTTC.